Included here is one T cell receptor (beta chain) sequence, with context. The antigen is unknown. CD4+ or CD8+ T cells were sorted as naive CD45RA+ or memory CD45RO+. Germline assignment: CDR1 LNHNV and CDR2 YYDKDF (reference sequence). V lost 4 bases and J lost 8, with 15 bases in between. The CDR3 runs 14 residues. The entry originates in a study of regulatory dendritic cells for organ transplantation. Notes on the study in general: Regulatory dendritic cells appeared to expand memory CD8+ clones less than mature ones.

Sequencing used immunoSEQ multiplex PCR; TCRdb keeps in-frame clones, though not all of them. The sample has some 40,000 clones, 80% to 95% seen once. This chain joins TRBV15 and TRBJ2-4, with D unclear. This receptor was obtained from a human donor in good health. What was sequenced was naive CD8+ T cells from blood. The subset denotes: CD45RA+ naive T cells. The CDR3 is CATSTPQGWDIQYF. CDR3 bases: TGTGCCACCAGCACCCCACAAGGTTGGGACATTCAGTACTTC.